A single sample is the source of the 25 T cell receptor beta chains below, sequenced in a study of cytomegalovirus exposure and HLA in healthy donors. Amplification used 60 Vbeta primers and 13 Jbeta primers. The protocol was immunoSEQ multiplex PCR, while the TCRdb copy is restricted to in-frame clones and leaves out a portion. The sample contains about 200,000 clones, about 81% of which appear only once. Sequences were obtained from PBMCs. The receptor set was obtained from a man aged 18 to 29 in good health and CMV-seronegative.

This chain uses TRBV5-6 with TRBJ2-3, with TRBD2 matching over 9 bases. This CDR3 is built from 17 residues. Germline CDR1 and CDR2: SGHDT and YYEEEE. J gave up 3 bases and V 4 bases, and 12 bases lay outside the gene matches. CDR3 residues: CASSESLSGGSTDTQYF. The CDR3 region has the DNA TGTGCCAGCAGCGAATCCCTTAGCGGGGGCAGTACAGATACGCAGTATTTT.

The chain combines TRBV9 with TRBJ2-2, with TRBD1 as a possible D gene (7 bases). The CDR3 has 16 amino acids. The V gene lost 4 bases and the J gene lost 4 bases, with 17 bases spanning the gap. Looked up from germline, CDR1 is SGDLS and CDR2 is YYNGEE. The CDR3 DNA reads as TGTGCCAGCAGCCGCACGGGGCAGGGGGGCACCGGGGAGCTGTTTTTT. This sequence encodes CASSRTGQGGTGELFF. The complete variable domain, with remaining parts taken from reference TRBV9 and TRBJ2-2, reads DSGVTQTPKHLITATGQRVTLRCSPRSGDLSVYWYQQSLDQGLQFLIQYYNGEERAKGNILERFSAQQFPDLHSELNLSSLELGDSALYFCASSRTGQGGTGELFFGEGSRLTVL.

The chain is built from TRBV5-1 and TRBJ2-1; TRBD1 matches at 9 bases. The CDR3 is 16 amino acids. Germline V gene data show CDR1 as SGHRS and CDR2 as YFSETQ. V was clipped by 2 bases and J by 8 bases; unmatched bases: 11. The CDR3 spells CASSFSGQGSIYEQFF. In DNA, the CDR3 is TGCGCCAGCAGCTTTTCGGGACAGGGCAGTATTTATGAGCAGTTCTTC. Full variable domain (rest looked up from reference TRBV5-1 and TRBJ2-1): KAGVTQTPRYLIKTRGQQVTLSCSPISGHRSVSWYQQTPGQGLQFLFEYFSETQRNKGNFPGRFSGRQFSNSRSEMNVSTLELGDSALYLCASSFSGQGSIYEQFFGPGTRLTVL.

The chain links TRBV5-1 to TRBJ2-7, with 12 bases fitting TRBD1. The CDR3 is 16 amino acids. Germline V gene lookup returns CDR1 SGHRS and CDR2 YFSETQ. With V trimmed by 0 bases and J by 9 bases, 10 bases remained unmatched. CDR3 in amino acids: CASSLGPGQGARGQYF. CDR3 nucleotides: TGCGCCAGCAGCTTGGGGCCGGGACAGGGGGCACGCGGGCAGTACTTC.

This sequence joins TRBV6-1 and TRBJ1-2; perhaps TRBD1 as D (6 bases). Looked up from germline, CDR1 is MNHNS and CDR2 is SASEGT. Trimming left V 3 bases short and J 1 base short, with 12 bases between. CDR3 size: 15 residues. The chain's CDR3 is CASSERGAGNYGYTF. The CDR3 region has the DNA TGTGCCAGCAGTGAGCGGGGGGCGGGTAACTATGGCTACACCTTC.

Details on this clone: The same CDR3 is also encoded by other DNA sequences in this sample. CDR3 DNA: TGTGCCAGCAGCTTGTTGGACAGGGCTACTGAAGCTTTCTTT. Its protein is CASSLLDRATEAFF. The chain links TRBV5-6 to TRBJ1-1, with 8 bases matching TRBD1. Germline V gene data show CDR1 as SGHDT and CDR2 as YYEEEE. Losses at the gene ends were 1 base for V and 5 bases for J; bases not matched to a gene: 4. This CDR3 contains 14 residues. The complete variable domain, with remaining parts taken from reference TRBV5-6 and TRBJ1-1, reads DAGVTQSPTHLIKTRGQQVTLRCSPKSGHDTVSWYQQALGQGPQFIFQYYEEEERQRGNFPDRFSGHQFPNYSSELNVNALLLGDSALYLCASSLLDRATEAFFGQGTRLTVV.

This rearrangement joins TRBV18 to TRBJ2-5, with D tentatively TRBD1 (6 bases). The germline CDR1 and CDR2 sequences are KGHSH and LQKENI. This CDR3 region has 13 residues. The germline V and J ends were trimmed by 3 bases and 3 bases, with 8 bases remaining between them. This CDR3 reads CASSPNREETQYF. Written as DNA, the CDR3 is TGTGCCAGCTCACCGAACAGGGAAGAGACCCAGTACTTC. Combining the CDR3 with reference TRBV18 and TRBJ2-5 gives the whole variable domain NAGVMQNPRHLVRRRGQEARLRCSPMKGHSHVYWYRQLPEEGLKFMVYLQKENIIDESGMPKERFSAEFPKEGPSILRIQQVVRGDSAAYFCASSPNREETQYFGPGTRLLVL.

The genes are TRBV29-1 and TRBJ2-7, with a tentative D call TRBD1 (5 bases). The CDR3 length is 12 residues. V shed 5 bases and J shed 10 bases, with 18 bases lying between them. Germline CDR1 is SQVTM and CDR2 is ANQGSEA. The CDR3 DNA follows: TGCAGCGTTTTGACAGACCTTAATACCCAGTACTTC. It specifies CSVLTDLNTQYF.

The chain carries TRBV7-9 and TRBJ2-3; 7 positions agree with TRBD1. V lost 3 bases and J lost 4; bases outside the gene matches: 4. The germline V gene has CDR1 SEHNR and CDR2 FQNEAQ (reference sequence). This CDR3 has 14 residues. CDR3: CASSFRQGPDTQYF. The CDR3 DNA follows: TGTGCCAGCAGCTTTAGACAGGGACCAGATACGCAGTATTTT.

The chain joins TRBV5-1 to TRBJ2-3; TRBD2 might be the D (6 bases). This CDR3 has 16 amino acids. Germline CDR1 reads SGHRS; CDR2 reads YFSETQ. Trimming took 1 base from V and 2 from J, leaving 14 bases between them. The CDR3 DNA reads TGCGCCAGCAGCTTGTCGGAGGGTGGTTTCACAGATACGCAGTATTTT. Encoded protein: CASSLSEGGFTDTQYF.

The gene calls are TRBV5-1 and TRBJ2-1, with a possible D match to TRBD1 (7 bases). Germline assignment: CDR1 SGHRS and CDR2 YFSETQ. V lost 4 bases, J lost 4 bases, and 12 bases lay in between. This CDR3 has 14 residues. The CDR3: CASSPRDRYNEQFF. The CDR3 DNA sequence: TGCGCCAGCAGCCCGCGGGACAGATACAATGAGCAGTTCTTC.

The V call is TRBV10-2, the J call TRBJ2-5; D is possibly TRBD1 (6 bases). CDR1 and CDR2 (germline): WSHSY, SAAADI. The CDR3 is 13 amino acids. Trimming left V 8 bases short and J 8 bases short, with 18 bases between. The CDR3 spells CASGQPGASTQYF. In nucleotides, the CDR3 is TGCGCCAGCGGACAGCCTGGGGCCTCTACCCAGTACTTC.

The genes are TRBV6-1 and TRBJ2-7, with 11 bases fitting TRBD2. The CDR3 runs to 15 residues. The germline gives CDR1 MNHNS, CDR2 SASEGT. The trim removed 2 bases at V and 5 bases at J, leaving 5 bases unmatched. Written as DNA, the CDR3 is TGTGCCAGCAGTGAAACCCCGGGACTAGCGGACGAGCAGTACTTC. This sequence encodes CASSETPGLADEQYF.

The CDR3 nucleotides are TGTGCCTGGAGTGTACAAAGGACGTGGACAGGGGGCAACACCATATATTTT. Translating it yields CAWSVQRTWTGGNTIYF. The rearrangement links TRBV30 to TRBJ1-3, with 11 bases identical to TRBD1. V lost 0 bases, J lost 7 bases, and 11 bases stayed unmatched. The CDR3 consists of 17 residues. The germline CDR1 and CDR2 sequences are GTSNPN and SVGIG (reference sequence).

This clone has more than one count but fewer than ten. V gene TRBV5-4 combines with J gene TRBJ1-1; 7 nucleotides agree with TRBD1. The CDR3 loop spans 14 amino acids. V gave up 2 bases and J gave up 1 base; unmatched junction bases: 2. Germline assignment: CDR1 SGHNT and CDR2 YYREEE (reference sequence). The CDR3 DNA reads TGTGCCAGCAGCTTCGCAGGGGGGAACACTGAAGCTTTCTTT. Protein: CASSFAGGNTEAFF.

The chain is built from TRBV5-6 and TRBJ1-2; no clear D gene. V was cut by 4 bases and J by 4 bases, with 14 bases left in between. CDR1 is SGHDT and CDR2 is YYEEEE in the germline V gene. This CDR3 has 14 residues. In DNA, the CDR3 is TGTGCCAGCAGCCCCGTATGGCGGAGCTATGGCTACACCTTC. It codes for CASSPVWRSYGYTF.

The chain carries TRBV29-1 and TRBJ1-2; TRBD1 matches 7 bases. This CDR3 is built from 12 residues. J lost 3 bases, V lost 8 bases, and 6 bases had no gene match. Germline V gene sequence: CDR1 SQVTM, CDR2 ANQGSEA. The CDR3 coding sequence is TGCAGCCAGGGGGACGGCGACTATGGCTACACCTTC. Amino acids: CSQGDGDYGYTF.

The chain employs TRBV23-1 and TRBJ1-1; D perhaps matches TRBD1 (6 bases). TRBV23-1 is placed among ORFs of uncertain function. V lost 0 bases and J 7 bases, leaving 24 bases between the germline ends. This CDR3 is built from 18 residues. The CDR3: CASSQSVRGLAIRCEAFF. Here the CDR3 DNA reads TGCGCCAGCAGTCAATCAGTGCGGGGGCTAGCTATCAGGTGTGAAGCTTTCTTT.

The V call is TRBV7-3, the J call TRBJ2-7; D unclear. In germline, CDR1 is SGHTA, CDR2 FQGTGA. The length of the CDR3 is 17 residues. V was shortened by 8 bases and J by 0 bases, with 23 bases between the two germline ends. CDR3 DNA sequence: TGTGCCAGCTGTTCCACCGACCGAACAAGGAGCTCCTACGAGCAGTACTTC. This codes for CASCSTDRTRSSYEQYF.

In nucleotides, the CDR3 is TGTGCCAGCAGCCAAGTCTCCGGACAAAGTGGAAACACCATATATTTT. This gives the protein CASSQVSGQSGNTIYF. This rearrangement joins TRBV4-2 to TRBJ1-3; a weak D match, TRBD1 (5 bases). This CDR3 region has 16 residues. Trimming left V 1 base short and J 3 bases short, with 13 bases between. CDR1 LGHNA and CDR2 YNFKEQ come from the germline V gene.

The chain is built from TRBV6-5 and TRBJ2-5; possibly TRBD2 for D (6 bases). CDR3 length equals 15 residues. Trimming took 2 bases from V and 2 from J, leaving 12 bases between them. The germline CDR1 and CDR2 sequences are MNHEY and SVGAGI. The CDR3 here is CASSYDRDLQETQYF. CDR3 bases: TGTGCCAGCAGTTACGACCGGGACTTACAAGAGACCCAGTACTTC.

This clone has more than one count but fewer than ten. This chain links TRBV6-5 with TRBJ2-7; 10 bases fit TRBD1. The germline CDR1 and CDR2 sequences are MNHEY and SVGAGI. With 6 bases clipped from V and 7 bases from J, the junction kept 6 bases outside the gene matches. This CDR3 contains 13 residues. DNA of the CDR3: TGTGCCAGCAGGCTCGGGACAGGGGTTGAGCAGTACTTC. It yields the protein CASRLGTGVEQYF.

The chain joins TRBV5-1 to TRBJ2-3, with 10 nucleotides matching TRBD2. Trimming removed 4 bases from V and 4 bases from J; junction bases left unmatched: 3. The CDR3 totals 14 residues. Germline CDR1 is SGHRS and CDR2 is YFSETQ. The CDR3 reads CASSPSGRSDTQYF. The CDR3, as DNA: TGCGCCAGCAGCCCTAGCGGGAGATCAGATACGCAGTATTTT.

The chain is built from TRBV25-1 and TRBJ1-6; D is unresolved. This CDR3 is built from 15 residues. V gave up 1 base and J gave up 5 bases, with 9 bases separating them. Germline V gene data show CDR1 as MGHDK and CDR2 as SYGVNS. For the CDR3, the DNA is TGTGCCAGCAGTGAATCTGGGCGGGATAATTCACCCCTCCACTTT. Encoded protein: CASSESGRDNSPLHF.

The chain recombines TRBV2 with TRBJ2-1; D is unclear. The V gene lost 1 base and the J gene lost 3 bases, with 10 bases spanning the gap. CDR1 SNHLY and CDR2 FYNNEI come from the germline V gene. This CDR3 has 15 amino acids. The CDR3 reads CASSEDQAVYNEQFF. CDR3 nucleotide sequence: TGTGCCAGCAGTGAAGATCAGGCCGTCTACAATGAGCAGTTCTTC.